The 11 T cell receptor beta chains listed next were all sequenced from one sample in a study of T-cell reconstitution after alpha-beta-depleted transplantation in children. Using unique molecular identifiers, the investigators prepared the TCRbeta library. TCRdb reprocessed the PCR reads via MiXCR and lists one record per CDR3 protein. The sample holds roughly 500,000 distinct CDR3 sequences; about 10% are singletons and the top ten take just over 2%. The source was PBMCs, collected before TCRalphabeta/CD19-depleted stem cell transplant. These receptors originate from a child under 10 years old with inherited bone marrow failure, due to receive a stem cell transplant.

There are many counts of this clonotype. The CDR3, as DNA: TGCGCCAGCAGCCCCTGGCGGGACTACGAGCAGTACTTC. This translates into CASSPWRDYEQYF. The chain combines TRBV4-3 with TRBJ2-7; D may be TRBD2 (6 bases). The CDR3 contains 13 residues. Germline lookup yields CDR1 LGHNA and CDR2 YSLEER. With 4 bases removed from V and 3 bases from J, the gap between germline ends came to 10 bases.

This clonotype was counted at least ten times. The chain combines TRBV27 with TRBJ2-3, with D uncertain. Trimming stripped 3 bases from V and 2 bases from J, with 12 bases between. The CDR3 totals 15 residues. Germline V lookup: CDR1 MNHEY, CDR2 SMNVEV (reference sequence). The CDR3 spells CASSFNDKFTDTQYF. Here the CDR3 DNA reads TGTGCCAGCAGTTTTAATGACAAGTTCACAGATACGCAGTATTTT.

The table lists this clonotype with many counts. The chain employs TRBV5-6 and TRBJ2-7; D is undetermined. V shed 0 bases and J shed 3 bases, with 7 bases lying between them. This CDR3 region has 13 residues. The germline V gene encodes CDR1 SGHDT and CDR2 YYEEEE. CDR3 protein: CASSLDQYYEQYF. DNA for the CDR3: TGTGCCAGCAGCTTGGACCAGTACTACGAGCAGTACTTC.

This clonotype appeared a few times. V is TRBV30 and J is TRBJ1-2; D remains ambiguous. V lost 4 bases to trimming and J lost 5 bases, with 11 bases between them. Germline V gene lookup returns CDR1 GTSNPN and CDR2 SVGIG (reference sequence). The CDR3 consists of 12 residues. The CDR3 sequence is CAWNHAVYGYTF. The CDR3 DNA follows: TGTGCCTGGAACCACGCGGTATATGGCTACACCTTC.

The V and J genes are TRBV24-1 and TRBJ2-5, with 9 bases identical to TRBD1. Trimming cost V 2 bases and J 4 bases; bases outside gene matches: 4. The CDR3 length is 15 residues. Germline V gene lookup returns CDR1 KGHDR and CDR2 SFDVKD. CDR3 region: CATSDWGQGGETQYF. For the CDR3, the DNA is TGTGCCACCAGTGATTGGGGACAGGGTGGAGAGACCCAGTACTTC.

The V and J genes are TRBV18 and TRBJ2-7; D is undetermined. V lost 3 bases to trimming and J lost 3 bases, with 15 bases between them. Germline values: CDR1 KGHSH, CDR2 LQKENI. This CDR3 is built from 15 residues. CDR3 protein: CASSPTMSGLYEQYF. CDR3 nucleotides: TGTGCCAGCTCACCGACGATGTCCGGTCTCTACGAGCAGTACTTC.

On this clonotype: A clone one base away is much larger, so this may be a read error. This CDR3 fails to terminate in the conserved phenylalanine or tryptophan, so it likely reflects a read error. The V and J genes are TRBV29-1 and TRBJ2-6, with a weak D call TRBD1 (6 bases). The CDR3 consists of 16 residues. Germline V gene lookup returns CDR1 SQVTM and CDR2 ANQGSEA. V lost 6 bases and J lost 3, with 18 bases in between. This CDR3 is CSVDDQGSGGANVLTL. For the CDR3, the DNA is TGCAGCGTCGACGACCAGGGGTCGGGTGGGGCCAACGTCCTGACTTTA.

This clonotype came up many times. The CDR3 sequence: CAISGQVVGVAEQYF. The CDR3, as DNA: TGTGCCATCAGTGGTCAGGTAGTTGGGGTTGCCGAGCAGTACTTC. The chain combines TRBV10-3 with TRBJ2-7; no firm D call. The germline V and J ends were trimmed by 4 bases and 6 bases, with 19 bases remaining between them. The CDR3 sequence is 15 residues long. The germline CDR1 and CDR2 sequences are ENHRY and SYGVKD.

Ten or more counts support this clonotype. V and J are TRBV20-1 and TRBJ2-4; 8 nucleotides agree with TRBD2. From germline, CDR1 is DFQATT and CDR2 SNEGSKA (reference sequence). The CDR3 has 16 residues. Trimming at V came to 6 bases and at J to 2 bases, leaving 12 bases not matched to a gene. CDR3 in DNA: TGCAGTGCCGAACAAGCGGGAGTTGTGTCCAAAAACATTCAGTACTTC. Amino acids: CSAEQAGVVSKNIQYF.

This clonotype was picked up many times. The rearrangement links TRBV29-1 to TRBJ1-2; 8 nucleotides match TRBD1. This CDR3 region has 14 residues. V lost 3 bases to trimming and J lost 4 bases; unmatched junction nucleotides: 7. The germline V gene has CDR1 SQVTM and CDR2 ANQGSEA. The CDR3 reads CSVDRGPASYGYTF. The DNA for the CDR3 is TGCAGCGTTGACAGGGGGCCCGCAAGCTATGGCTACACCTTC.

Ten or more counts support this clonotype. V gene TRBV2 combines with J gene TRBJ2-7; either TRBD1 or TRBD2 may fit D (6 bases each). The CDR3 loop spans 15 amino acids. V lost 1 base, J lost 4 bases, and 14 bases lay in between. Germline V lookup: CDR1 SNHLY, CDR2 FYNNEI. In DNA form, the CDR3 reads TGTGCCAGCAGTGAAGTCGGGGGCATTTGGTACGAGCAGTACTTC. It yields the protein CASSEVGGIWYEQYF.